This T cell receptor beta chain was obtained from a study of immune evolution from preneoplasia to lung adenocarcinoma. The V and J ends lost 5 bases and 5 bases, in that order; junction bases with no gene match: 8. Germline loops: CDR1 SGHAT, CDR2 FQNNGV. This CDR3 is built from 15 residues. The protocol was immunoSEQ multiplex PCR, while the TCRdb copy is restricted to in-frame clones and leaves out a portion. The sample records around 16,000 clones, 65% to 90% being singletons. The sequence derives from a person between 65 and 80 years old with invasive lung adenocarcinoma. This rearrangement joins TRBV11-2 to TRBJ2-3; 9 nucleotides match TRBD2. Sequenced: FFPE invasive lung adenocarcinoma tissue. The CDR3 sequence is CASSLMRGGQDTQYF. CDR3 bases: TGTGCCAGCAGCCTGATGCGGGGGGGCCAAGATACGCAGTATTTT.